These 20 T cell receptor beta chains share one sample of origin, sequenced in a study of T-cell memory formation after mild COVID-19. TCRdb re-analysed the 5' RACE reads in MiXCR, keeping a single row per CDR3 protein. The data show about 110,000 distinct CDR3 sequences, around 12% seen once. Material for sequencing was PBMCs or a T cell subset sorted from them (not recorded which). All receptors derive from an adult woman who had mild COVID-19 (a few samples of this study predate the infection). Cell type and time point are not known.

The rearrangement links TRBV6-5 to TRBJ2-7, with 11 positions matching TRBD2. Losses at the gene ends were 4 bases for V and 2 bases for J; bases not matched to a gene: 4. Germline assignment: CDR1 MNHEY and CDR2 SVGAGI. This CDR3 spans 15 amino acids. CDR3 sequence reads: CASSFTSGSTYEQYF. Here the CDR3 DNA reads TGTGCCAGCAGTTTCACTAGCGGGAGTACCTACGAGCAGTACTTC.

In DNA form, the CDR3 reads TGCAGTGCTAGAGAACTAGCGGGAGGGCCGATAGATGTAAATGAGCAGTTCTTC. Translated: CSARELAGGPIDVNEQFF. The chain has TRBV20-1 and TRBJ2-1; 13 bases fit TRBD2. The CDR3 has 18 amino acids. Germline CDR1 reads DFQATT; CDR2 reads SNEGSKA (reference sequence). V dropped 0 bases and J dropped 7; count of bases not matched to a gene: 12.

The count of this clonotype is one. This sequence joins TRBV7-3 and TRBJ1-1, with D tentatively TRBD1 (5 bases). CDR3 length: 12 residues. Trimming removed 6 bases from V and 4 bases from J, with 9 bases in between. Germline values: CDR1 SGHTA, CDR2 FQGTGA. The CDR3 DNA is TGTGCCAGCAGTCACGGGGGCACTGAAGCTTTCTTT. Translated, it gives CASSHGGTEAFF. The entire variable domain, with the rest obtained from reference TRBV7-3 and TRBJ1-1, is as follows: GAGVSQTPSNKVTEKGKYVELRCDPISGHTALYWYRQSLGQGPEFLIYFQGTGAADDSGLPNDRFFAVRPEGSVSTLKIQRTERGDSAVYLCASSHGGTEAFFGQGTRLTVV.

V is TRBV12-5 and J is TRBJ2-3; possibly TRBD1 for D (6 bases). Trimming took off 4 bases at V and 6 bases at J, with 11 bases between the two ends. Germline V lookup: CDR1 LGHNT, CDR2 FRNRAP. CDR3 length: 13 residues. Here the CDR3 reads CASGSRDKDTQYF. In DNA form, the CDR3 reads TGTGCTAGTGGTTCCAGGGACAAGGATACGCAGTATTTT.

This clonotype was detected only a few times. The genes are TRBV4-1 and TRBJ2-7; 10 bases match TRBD1. CDR3 length: 14 residues. The V and J ends lost 3 bases and 5 bases, in that order; junction bases with no gene match: 4. CDR1 and CDR2 (germline): MGHRA, YSYEKL. In DNA form, the CDR3 reads TGCGCCAGCAGCCAGGCCGGGACAGGGGACGAGCAGTACTTC. It specifies CASSQAGTGDEQYF.

V gene TRBV5-1 combines with J gene TRBJ2-3, with 12 bases that match TRBD2. The CDR3 has 14 amino acids. Germline V gives CDR1 SGHRS, CDR2 YFSETQ. V shed 0 bases, J shed 9 bases, and the junction held 2 bases outside the gene matches. This CDR3 is CASSLGTSGATQYF. The CDR3 region has the DNA TGCGCCAGCAGCTTGGGGACTAGCGGGGCAACGCAGTATTTT.

This clonotype came up a few times. The rearrangement joins TRBV20-1 to TRBJ2-7; D possibly corresponds to TRBD2 (6 bases). The germline V gene encodes CDR1 DFQATT and CDR2 SNEGSKA (reference sequence). CDR3 length equals 16 residues. V dropped 3 bases and J dropped 0 bases, with 18 bases sitting between them. CDR3 DNA sequence: TGCAGTGCTAGTAGGGCTAGCGACCCGAGCTCCTACGAGCAGTACTTC. It yields the protein CSASRASDPSSYEQYF.

This sequence joins TRBV7-2 and TRBJ2-3; 9 bases map to TRBD2. The germline V gene encodes CDR1 SGHTA and CDR2 FQGNSA. Trimming at V came to 5 bases and at J to 6 bases, leaving 9 bases not matched to a gene. The length of the CDR3 is 15 residues. The CDR3 bases are TGTGCCAGCAGCCTGATCCTAGCGGGGTGCGATACGCAGTATTTT. It encodes CASSLILAGCDTQYF.

The chain links TRBV7-9 to TRBJ1-2; D call uncertain. The length of the CDR3 is 15 residues. CDR1 and CDR2 from the germline V gene are SEHNR and FQNEAQ (reference sequence). The germline V and J ends were trimmed by 3 bases and 2 bases, with 13 bases remaining between them. CDR3 protein: CASSFQWGENYGYTF. CDR3 bases: TGTGCCAGCAGCTTTCAATGGGGTGAAAACTATGGCTACACCTTC.

This chain's CDR3 is CASRGGGSYNSPLHF. The DNA of the CDR3 is TGTGCCAGCCGAGGAGGGGGCTCCTATAATTCACCCCTCCACTTT. The chain carries TRBV27 and TRBJ1-6; perhaps TRBD1 as D (6 bases). The germline CDR1 and CDR2 sequences are MNHEY and SMNVEV (reference sequence). There are 15 residues in the CDR3. The V and J ends lost 8 bases and 0 bases respectively, with 11 bases between them.

The chain uses TRBV4-1 and TRBJ2-7; 10 bases fit TRBD1. The CDR3 contains 14 residues. Germline V gives CDR1 MGHRA, CDR2 YSYEKL. Trimming cost V 6 bases and J 6 bases; bases outside gene matches: 8. The CDR3 bases are TGCGCCAGCAGTCATGACAGGGGGCCCTCCGAGCAGTACTTC. This translates into CASSHDRGPSEQYF.

The V gene is TRBV12-3 or TRBV12-4, the J gene TRBJ2-3, with D possibly being TRBD1 or TRBD2 (5 bases each). V shed 4 bases and J shed 1 base, with 18 bases lying between them. The CDR3 runs to 17 residues. The CDR3 DNA reads TGTGCCAGCAGTTACCTCGACAGCCAGGAGGGCACAGATACGCAGTATTTT. Translating gives CASSYLDSQEGTDTQYF.

V and J are TRBV2 and TRBJ2-5; D remains unclear. The CDR3 sequence is 13 residues long. Germline lookup yields CDR1 SNHLY and CDR2 FYNNEI. V dropped 5 bases and J dropped 2 bases, with 9 bases sitting between them. CDR3 sequence: CASSTVGQETQYF. CDR3 coding DNA: TGTGCCAGCAGTACAGTTGGGCAAGAGACCCAGTACTTC.

This clonotype showed up just a few times. This chain uses TRBV7-9 with TRBJ1-5; a possible D gene is TRBD1 (5 bases). The V and J ends lost 1 base and 3 bases respectively, with 22 bases between them. This CDR3 has 19 residues. The germline gives CDR1 SEHNR, CDR2 FQNEAQ (reference sequence). The CDR3 spells CASSLVVLEGRGNNQPQHF. Written as DNA, the CDR3 is TGTGCCAGCAGCTTAGTTGTTTTAGAGGGACGGGGGAACAATCAGCCCCAGCATTTT.

The chain employs TRBV29-1 and TRBJ2-1, with 11 bases fitting TRBD2. The germline V gene has CDR1 SQVTM and CDR2 ANQGSEA. The CDR3 has 15 amino acids. V lost 4 bases, J lost 4 bases, and 6 bases stayed unmatched. CDR3 region: CSVVAGLAAYNEQFF. Here the CDR3 DNA reads TGCAGCGTTGTGGCGGGACTAGCGGCTTACAATGAGCAGTTCTTC.

This clonotype was seen a handful of times. The chain recombines TRBV5-1 with TRBJ2-1; D is unclear. Trimming took off 7 bases at V and 0 bases at J, with 11 bases between the two ends. The CDR3 loop spans 14 amino acids. Germline V gene data show CDR1 as SGHRS and CDR2 as YFSETQ. The CDR3, as DNA: TGCGCCAGCTCCCCGGATGACTCCTACAATGAGCAGTTCTTC. As protein: CASSPDDSYNEQFF.

The chain has TRBV27 and TRBJ1-2; D is perhaps TRBD1 (6 bases). The germline V gene encodes CDR1 MNHEY and CDR2 SMNVEV (reference sequence). This CDR3 region has 13 residues. The V end was cut by 5 bases, the J end by 3 bases, with 10 bases between. The CDR3 DNA follows: TGTGCCAGCAGTCCCGGACAGCACTATGGCTACACCTTC. Translation gives CASSPGQHYGYTF.

This clonotype was seen more than once but under ten times. The genes are TRBV4-1 and TRBJ2-1, with unresolved D. Germline CDR1 MGHRA, CDR2 YSYEKL. The ends were cut back, 1 base at V and 0 bases at J, with 13 bases in the middle. The CDR3 is 17 amino acids. The CDR3: CASSQVVSRSSYNEQFF. In nucleotides, the CDR3 is TGCGCCAGCAGCCAAGTAGTTTCCCGAAGCTCCTACAATGAGCAGTTCTTC.

V and J are TRBV7-8 and TRBJ2-7; TRBD1 aligns across 10 bases. The junction had 9 bases not matched to a gene; V was cut back by 8 bases and J by 2 bases. Germline values: CDR1 SGHVS, CDR2 FQNEAQ. CDR3 length: 15 amino acids. CDR3 bases: TGTGCCAGCTCCACCCTGGGGACAGGGGCCTACGAGCAGTACTTC. Amino acids: CASSTLGTGAYEQYF.

The rearrangement uses TRBV7-9 and TRBJ2-7; TRBD2 agrees at 8 bases. Trimming took 3 bases from V and 1 from J; bases not matched to a gene: 11. The CDR3 is made up of 17 amino acids. Germline V lookup: CDR1 SEHNR, CDR2 FQNEAQ (reference sequence). The CDR3 DNA follows: TGTGCCAGCAGCTTCCAAATTGGAGCGGGAGATTCCTACGAGCAGTACTTC. Protein: CASSFQIGAGDSYEQYF.